This T cell receptor beta chain was profiled in a study of persistence of HIV-infected CD4 T cells. Across the study: Donors were ART-treated; their CMV- and Gag-responding CD4+ T cells were isolated. Overall study findings and caveats: Bulk TCR data could not be restricted to HIV-1-infected CMV-responding cells. Antigen-responding cells were enriched for degenerate expanded CDR3beta sequences.

This was the immunoSEQ version 4 assay in survey mode. This table comes from immunoSEQ multiplex PCR, and its TCRdb copy is limited to in-frame clones, with some not included. The table records 40,000 to 50,000 clones, about 80% of them present only once. Germline V gives CDR1 MDHEN, CDR2 SYDVKM. CDR3 length equals 14 residues. The ends lost 5 bases at V and 9 bases at J; junction bases unmatched: 10. On this clone: No antigen is known for it.

Stimulation used 9 to 10 ug/mL lysate from CMV-infected fibroblasts. Memory cells lacking CD40L and CD69 with high CD45RO were sorted. For at least 4 years, plasma HIV-1 RNA was undetectable (<50 copies/mL). Sample: CD4+ T cells sorted from PBMCs after roughly 18-hour stimulation, taken from a patient who received antiretroviral therapy. The rearrangement links TRBV28 to TRBJ1-5, with TRBD1 matching 7 bases. The TCR sequence derives from an adult man with HIV who was CMV-seropositive. This CDR3 is CASSTSGGFGPQHF. DNA for the CDR3: TGTGCCAGCAGTACCTCAGGGGGATTCGGGCCCCAGCATTTT.